This TCR beta chain appears in the sequencing data of a study of T cell clonality in common variable immunodeficiency. Points from the study as a whole: TCRbeta clonality was increased in CVID versus healthy controls.

V was cut by 6 bases and J by 6 bases, with 9 bases left in between. Germline lookup yields CDR1 SNHLY and CDR2 FYNNEI. This CDR3 region has 12 residues. This clone has ten or more counts. The antigen is unknown. The read terminates 3 residues ahead of where the CDR3 ends, so the germline J gene completes it. Sequencing was performed with immunoSEQ multiplex PCR; in TCRdb, only in-frame clones are kept and a portion is missing. The sample holds roughly 32,000 clones, and no clone turns up only once. This clonotype was obtained from a person aged 18 to 75 in good health. The rearrangement uses TRBV2 and TRBJ1-5, with D possibly TRBD1 on 5 matching bases. The sequenced sample was peripheral blood mononuclear cells. The sequenced CDR3 bases are TGTGCCAGCAGCCTGAGGGGTCAGCCC. Its protein product is CASSLRGQP. The whole CDR3 reads CASSLRGQPQHF.